The source of this T cell receptor (beta chain) is a study of blood T cell repertoires in COVID-19. Study background: From T cells, B-cell-depleted T cells, or PBMCs came the material, which was cDNA or gDNA.

Per the authors' pipeline: Amplification from reference gene primers served as the basis for estimated nucleated cell counts. TCRdb's table, derived via immunoSEQ multiplex PCR, lists solely in-frame clones and lacks some. V and J calls and clone size follow that table, whereas D and trimming were derived from the DNA. The table has 30,000 to 35,000 clones, around 85% seen once. Germline CDR1 is MNHEY and CDR2 is SVGAGI. V trimming: 10 bases; J trimming: 1 base; junction bases outside the gene matches: 9. This CDR3 spans 14 amino acids. This chain uses TRBV6-5 with TRBJ1-1; 7 bases align to TRBD1. The receptor was isolated from a human donor with acute or convalescent COVID-19. The donor label of this sample is uncertain. Specimen: peripheral blood. CDR3 residues: CATRVQGQNTEAFF. The CDR3 coding sequence is TGTGCCACACGAGTACAGGGGCAGAACACTGAAGCTTTCTTT.